This T cell receptor (beta chain) was identified during a study of lymphopenia after photon versus proton radiotherapy. General study results and limits: Survival link was tested only in deceased patients; proton benefit remains a possibility.

Germline V gene data show CDR1 as MDHEN and CDR2 as SYDVKM. The V gene end was trimmed by 7 bases and the J gene end by 0 bases; junction bases not matched to a gene: 5. There are 15 residues in the CDR3. A note on this clone: What it binds is unknown.

Sequenced by immunoSEQ multiplex PCR; TCRdb stores in-frame clones only, minus some. The sample comprises fewer than 45,000 clones, around 84% of which are singletons, and about a tenth rests with the top ten. Source: peripheral blood, taken from a patient treated with proton-based radiotherapy. J is TRBJ1-5 and V is TRBV28; 8 bases are a match to TRBD1. The clonotype originates from a woman in her sixties or seventies with pancreatic cancer. Some clones in this sample may be carry-over from other donors' samples. CDR3 DNA: TGTGCCAGCACGGTGACAGGGGATAGCAATCAGCCCCAGCATTTT. It is translated as CASTVTGDSNQPQHF. The whole variable domain, remainder taken from reference TRBV28 and TRBJ1-5, is DVKVTQSSRYLVKRTGEKVFLECVQDMDHENMFWYRQDPGLGLRLIYFSYDVKMKEKGDIPEGYSVSREKKERFSLILESASTNQTSMYLCASTVTGDSNQPQHFGDGTRLSIL.